The clone carrying this T cell receptor (beta chain) showed up many times. V was clipped by 0 bases and J by 4 bases, with 12 bases between them. This CDR3 spans 16 amino acids. Per the germline V gene, CDR1 is MNHEY and CDR2 is SVGAGI. The library targeted TCRbeta and was prepared with unique molecular identifiers. TCRdb re-called the PCR reads through MiXCR, storing one row per CDR3 protein. The data contain some 180,000 distinct CDR3 sequences, roughly 7% of them singletons. These data come from a study of T-cell reconstitution after alpha-beta-depleted transplantation in children. This chain joins TRBV6-5 and TRBJ2-2; D gene uncertain. The source is a boy aged 2 to 10 with acute lymphoblastic leukemia, due to receive a stem cell transplant. Sequences were derived from PBMCs, sampled before TCRalphabeta/CD19-depleted stem cell transplant. This CDR3 reads CASSYSIFQSTGELFF. CDR3 coding DNA: TGTGCCAGCAGTTACTCGATTTTTCAGAGCACCGGGGAGCTGTTTTTT.